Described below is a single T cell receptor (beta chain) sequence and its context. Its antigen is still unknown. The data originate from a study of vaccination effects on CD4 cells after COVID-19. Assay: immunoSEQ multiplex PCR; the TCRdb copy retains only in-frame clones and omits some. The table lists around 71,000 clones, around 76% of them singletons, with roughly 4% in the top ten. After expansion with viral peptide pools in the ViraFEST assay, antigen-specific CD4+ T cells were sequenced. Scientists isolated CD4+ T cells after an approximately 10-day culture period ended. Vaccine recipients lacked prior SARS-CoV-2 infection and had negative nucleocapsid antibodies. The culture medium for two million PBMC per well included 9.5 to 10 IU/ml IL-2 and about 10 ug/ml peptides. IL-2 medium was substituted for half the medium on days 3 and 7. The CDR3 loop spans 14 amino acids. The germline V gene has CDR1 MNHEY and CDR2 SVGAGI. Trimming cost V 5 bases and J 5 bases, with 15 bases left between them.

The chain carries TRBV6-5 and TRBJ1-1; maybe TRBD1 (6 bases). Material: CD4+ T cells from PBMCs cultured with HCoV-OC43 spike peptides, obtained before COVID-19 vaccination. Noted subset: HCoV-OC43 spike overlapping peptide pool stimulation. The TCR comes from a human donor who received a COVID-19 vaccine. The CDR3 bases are TGTGCCAGCAGTAGGAACAGGGTTGGAACTGAAGCTTTCTTT. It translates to CASSRNRVGTEAFF.